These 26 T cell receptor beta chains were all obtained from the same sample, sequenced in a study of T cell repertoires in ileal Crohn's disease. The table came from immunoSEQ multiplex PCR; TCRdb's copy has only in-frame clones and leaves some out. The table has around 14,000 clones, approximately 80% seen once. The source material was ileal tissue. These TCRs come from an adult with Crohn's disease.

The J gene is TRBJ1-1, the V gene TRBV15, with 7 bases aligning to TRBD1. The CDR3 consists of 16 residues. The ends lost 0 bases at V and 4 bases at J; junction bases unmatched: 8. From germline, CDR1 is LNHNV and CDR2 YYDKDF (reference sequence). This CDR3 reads CATSRDSLTGVTEAFF. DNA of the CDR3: TGTGCCACCAGCAGAGATTCCCTAACAGGGGTCACTGAAGCTTTCTTT.

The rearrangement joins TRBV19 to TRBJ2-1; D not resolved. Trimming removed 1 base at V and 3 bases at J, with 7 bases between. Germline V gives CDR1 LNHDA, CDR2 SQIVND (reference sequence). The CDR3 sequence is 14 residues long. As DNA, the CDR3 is TGTGCCAGTAGTATAGGCGGCAGCTACAATGAGCAGTTCTTC. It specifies CASSIGGSYNEQFF.

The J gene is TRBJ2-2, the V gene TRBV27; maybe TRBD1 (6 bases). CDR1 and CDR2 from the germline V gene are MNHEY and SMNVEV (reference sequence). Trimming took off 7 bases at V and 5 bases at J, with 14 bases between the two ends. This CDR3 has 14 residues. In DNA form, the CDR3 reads TGTGCCAGCACCAGTCGGACAGTTACCGGGGAGCTGTTTTTT. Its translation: CASTSRTVTGELFF.

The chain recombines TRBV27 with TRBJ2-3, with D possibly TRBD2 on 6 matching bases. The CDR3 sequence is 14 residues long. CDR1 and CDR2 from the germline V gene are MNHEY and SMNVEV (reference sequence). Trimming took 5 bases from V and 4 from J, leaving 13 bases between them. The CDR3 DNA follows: TGTGCCAGCAGTCGCGGGATGAGGCCAGATACGCAGTATTTT. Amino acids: CASSRGMRPDTQYF.

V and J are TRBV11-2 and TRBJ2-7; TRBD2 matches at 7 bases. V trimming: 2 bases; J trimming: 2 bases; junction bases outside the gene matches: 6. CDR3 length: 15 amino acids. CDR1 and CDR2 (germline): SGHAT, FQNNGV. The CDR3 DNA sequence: TGTGCCAGCAGCTTAAGTATAGCGGGTGCCTACGAGCAGTACGTC. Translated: CASSLSIAGAYEQYV.

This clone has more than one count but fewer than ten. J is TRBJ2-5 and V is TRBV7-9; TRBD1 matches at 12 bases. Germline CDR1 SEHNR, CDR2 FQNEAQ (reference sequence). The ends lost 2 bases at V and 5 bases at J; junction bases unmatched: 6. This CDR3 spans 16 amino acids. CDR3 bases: TGTGCCAGCAGCTTACAGGGACAGGGGGCTGGGGAGACCCAGTACTTC. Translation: CASSLQGQGAGETQYF.

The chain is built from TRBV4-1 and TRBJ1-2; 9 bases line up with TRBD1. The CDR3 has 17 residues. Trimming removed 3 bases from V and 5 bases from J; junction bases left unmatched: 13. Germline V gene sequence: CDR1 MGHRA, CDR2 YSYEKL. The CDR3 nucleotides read TGCGCCAGCAGCCACGCGAACCCGGGGACAGGGCCATATGGCTACACCTTC. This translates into CASSHANPGTGPYGYTF.

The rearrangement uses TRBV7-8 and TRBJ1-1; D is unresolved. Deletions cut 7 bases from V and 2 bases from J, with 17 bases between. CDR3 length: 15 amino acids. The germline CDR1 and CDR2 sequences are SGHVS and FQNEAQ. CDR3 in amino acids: CASTALRRINTEAFF. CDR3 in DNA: TGTGCCAGCACCGCCCTGAGGCGGATAAACACTGAAGCTTTCTTT.

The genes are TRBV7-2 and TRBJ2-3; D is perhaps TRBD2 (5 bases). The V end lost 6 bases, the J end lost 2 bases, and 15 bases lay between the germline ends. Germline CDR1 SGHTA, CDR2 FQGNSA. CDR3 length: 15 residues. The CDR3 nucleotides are TGTGCCAGCAGTACCCGAGGACTGTTCACAGATACGCAGTATTTT. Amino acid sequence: CASSTRGLFTDTQYF.

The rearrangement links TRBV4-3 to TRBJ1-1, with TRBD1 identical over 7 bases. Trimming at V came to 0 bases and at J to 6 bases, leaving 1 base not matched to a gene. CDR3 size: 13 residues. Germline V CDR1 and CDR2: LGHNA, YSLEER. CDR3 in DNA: TGCGCCAGCAGCCAAGAAGGGGGCTCTGAAGCTTTCTTT. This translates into CASSQEGGSEAFF.

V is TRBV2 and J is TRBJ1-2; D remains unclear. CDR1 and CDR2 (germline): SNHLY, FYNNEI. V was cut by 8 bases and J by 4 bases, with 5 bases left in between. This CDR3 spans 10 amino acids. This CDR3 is CASSLYGYTF. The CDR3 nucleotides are TGTGCCAGCTCCCTCTATGGCTACACCTTC.

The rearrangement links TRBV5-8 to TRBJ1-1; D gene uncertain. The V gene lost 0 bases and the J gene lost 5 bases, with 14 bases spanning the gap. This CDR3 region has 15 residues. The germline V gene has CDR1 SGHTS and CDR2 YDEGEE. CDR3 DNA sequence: TGTGCCAGCAGCTTGGATCGGGTTCCGGGGACTGAAGCTTTCTTT. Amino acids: CASSLDRVPGTEAFF.

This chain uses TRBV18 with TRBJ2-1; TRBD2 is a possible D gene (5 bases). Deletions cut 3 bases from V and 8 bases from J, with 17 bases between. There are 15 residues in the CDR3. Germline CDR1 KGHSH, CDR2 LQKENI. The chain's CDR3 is CASSPRGLDRHEQFF. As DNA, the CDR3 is TGTGCCAGCTCACCCAGAGGGTTGGACCGCCATGAGCAGTTCTTC.

The CDR3 DNA is TGTGCCAGCAGTGGGACCTCAGGGGGAGTTGGCTACACCTTC. Protein product: CASSGTSGGVGYTF. The chain joins TRBV25-1 to TRBJ1-2, with 7 bases aligning to TRBD1. CDR1 is MGHDK, CDR2 SYGVNS, per germline. The V gene end was trimmed by 4 bases and the J gene end by 7 bases; junction bases not matched to a gene: 9. This CDR3 has 14 amino acids.

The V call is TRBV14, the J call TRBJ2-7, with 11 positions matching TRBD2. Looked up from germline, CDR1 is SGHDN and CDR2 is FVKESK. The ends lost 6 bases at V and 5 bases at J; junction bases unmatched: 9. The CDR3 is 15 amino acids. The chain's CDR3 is CASRLLAGEAHEQYV. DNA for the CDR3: TGTGCCAGCAGACTACTAGCGGGAGAGGCCCACGAGCAGTACGTC.

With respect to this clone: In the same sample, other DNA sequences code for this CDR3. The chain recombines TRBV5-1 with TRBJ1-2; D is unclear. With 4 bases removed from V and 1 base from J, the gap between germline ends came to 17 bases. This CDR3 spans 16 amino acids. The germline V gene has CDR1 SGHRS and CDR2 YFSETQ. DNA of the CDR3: TGCGCCAGCAGCCCCGAAGTGGGCCCAGTTAACTATGGCTACACCTTC. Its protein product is CASSPEVGPVNYGYTF.

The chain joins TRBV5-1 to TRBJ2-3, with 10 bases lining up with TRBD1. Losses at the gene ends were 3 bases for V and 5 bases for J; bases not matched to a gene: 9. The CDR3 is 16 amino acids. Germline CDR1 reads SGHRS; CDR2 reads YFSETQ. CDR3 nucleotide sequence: TGCGCCAGCAGCTGGAATGGACAGGGGGGGCGAGATACGCAGTATTTT. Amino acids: CASSWNGQGGRDTQYF.

This chain's CDR3 is CASSEWSSPDYNEQFF. The DNA for the CDR3 is TGCGCCAGCAGTGAGTGGAGTAGCCCCGACTACAATGAGCAGTTCTTC. V usage is TRBV10-1 and J usage is TRBJ2-1, with unresolved D. Trimming removed 1 base at V and 3 bases at J, with 13 bases between. Germline loops: CDR1 WNHNN, CDR2 SYGVQD (reference sequence). The CDR3 totals 16 residues.

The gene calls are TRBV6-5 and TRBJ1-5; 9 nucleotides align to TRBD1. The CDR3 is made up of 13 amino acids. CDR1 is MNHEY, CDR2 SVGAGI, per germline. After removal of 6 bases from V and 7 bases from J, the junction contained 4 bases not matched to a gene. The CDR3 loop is CASRGQGDQPQHF. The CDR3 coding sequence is TGTGCCAGCAGGGGACAGGGAGACCAGCCCCAGCATTTT.

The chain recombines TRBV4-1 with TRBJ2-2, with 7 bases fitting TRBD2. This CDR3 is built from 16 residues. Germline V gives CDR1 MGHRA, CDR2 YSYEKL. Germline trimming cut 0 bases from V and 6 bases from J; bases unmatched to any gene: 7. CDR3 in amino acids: CASSQDSGRGPGELFF. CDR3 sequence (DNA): TGCGCCAGCAGCCAAGATTCGGGGAGGGGCCCCGGGGAGCTGTTTTTT.

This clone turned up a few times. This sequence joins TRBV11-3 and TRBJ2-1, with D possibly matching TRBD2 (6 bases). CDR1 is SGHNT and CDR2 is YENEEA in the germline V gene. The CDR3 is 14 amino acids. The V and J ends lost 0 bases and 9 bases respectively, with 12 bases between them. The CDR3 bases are TGTGCCAGCAGCTTAGATCACGCTAGCGCTGAGCAGTTCTTC. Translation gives CASSLDHASAEQFF. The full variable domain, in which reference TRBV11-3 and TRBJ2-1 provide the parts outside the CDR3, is EAGVVQSPRYKIIEKKQPVAFWCNPISGHNTLYWYLQNLGQGPELLIRYENEEAVDDSQLPKDRFSAERLKGVDSTLKIQPAELGDSAVYLCASSLDHASAEQFFGPGTRLTVL.

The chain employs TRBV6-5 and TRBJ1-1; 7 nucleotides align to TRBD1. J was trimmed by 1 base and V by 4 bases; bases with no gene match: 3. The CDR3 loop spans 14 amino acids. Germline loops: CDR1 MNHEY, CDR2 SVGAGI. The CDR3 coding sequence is TGTGCCAGCAGTTTAGGGGGCCCGAACACTGAAGCTTTCTTT. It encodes CASSLGGPNTEAFF.

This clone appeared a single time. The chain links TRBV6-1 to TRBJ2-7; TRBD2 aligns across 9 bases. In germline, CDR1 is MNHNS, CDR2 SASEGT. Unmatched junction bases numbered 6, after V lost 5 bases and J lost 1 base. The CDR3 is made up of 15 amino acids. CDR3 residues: CASSTRLAASYEQYF. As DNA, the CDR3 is TGTGCCAGCAGTACCCGACTAGCGGCGTCCTACGAGCAGTACTTC.

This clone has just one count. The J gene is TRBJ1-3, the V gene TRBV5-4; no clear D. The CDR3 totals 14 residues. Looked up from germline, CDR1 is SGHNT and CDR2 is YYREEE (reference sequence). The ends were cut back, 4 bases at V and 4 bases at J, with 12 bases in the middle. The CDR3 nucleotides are TGTGCCAGCAGCCGGGGAGGAACCGGAAACACCATATATTTT. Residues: CASSRGGTGNTIYF.

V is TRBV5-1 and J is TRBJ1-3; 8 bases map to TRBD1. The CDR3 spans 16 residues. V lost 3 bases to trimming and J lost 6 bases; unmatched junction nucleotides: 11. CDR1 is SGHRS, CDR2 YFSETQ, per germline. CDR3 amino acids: CASSSSPGQGTNTIYF. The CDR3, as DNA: TGCGCCAGCAGCTCCTCACCAGGACAGGGTACAAACACCATATATTTT.

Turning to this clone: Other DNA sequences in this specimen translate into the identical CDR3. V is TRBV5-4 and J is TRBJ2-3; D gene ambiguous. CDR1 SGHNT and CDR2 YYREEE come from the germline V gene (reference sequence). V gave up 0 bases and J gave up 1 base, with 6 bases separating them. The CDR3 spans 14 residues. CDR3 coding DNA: TGTGCCAGCAGCTTGGAAACAGGCACAGATACGCAGTATTTT. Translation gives CASSLETGTDTQYF.